Each of the 8 T cell receptor beta chains below was sequenced from the same sample in a study of T cell repertoires in cytomegalovirus infection. TCRdb redid the calling of the reads with MiXCR, one entry per CDR3 protein. The sample lists around 630,000 distinct CDR3 sequences; more than 20% were seen once. The sequenced sample was CD8+ T cells from PBMCs. Receptor source: a human donor in good health (CMV status not recorded). Some clones in this sample may be carry-over from other donors' samples.

Comment on this clonotype: One base away lies a much larger clone, so this may be a sequencing read error. The gene calls are TRBV7-2 and TRBJ2-1; D tentatively reads TRBD1 or TRBD2 (5 bases each). Per germline, CDR1 SGHTA and CDR2 FQGNSA. The V end lost 1 base, the J end lost 4 bases, and 17 bases lay between the germline ends. The CDR3 spans 17 residues. CDR3 coding DNA: TGTACCAGCAGCTTAGGGGAGACGGGACCCCTTTACAATGAGCAGTTCTTC. Translating it yields CTSSLGETGPLYNEQFF.

The chain joins TRBV2 to TRBJ1-3; D remains unclear. V was cut by 6 bases and J by 7 bases, with 19 bases left in between. CDR3 size: 15 residues. Germline V gene sequence: CDR1 SNHLY, CDR2 FYNNEI. CDR3 DNA: TGTGCCAGCAGCCCGACCACTAGAAGCGGGAACACCATATATTTT. The encoded protein is CASSPTTRSGNTIYF.

This clonotype appeared a few times. One end of the junction does not line up with germline, which may come from a read error. The rearrangement joins TRBV15 to TRBJ1-2, with D possibly matching TRBD1 (5 bases). The CDR3 totals 15 residues. Germline CDR1 and CDR2: LNHNV and YYDKDF (reference sequence). The CDR3 nucleotides read TGTGCCACCAGCAGAGATTGGGGGTTGGGAGGAACTTGTCACTTC. Protein product: CATSRDWGLGGTCHF.

This clonotype was seen more than once but under ten times. The chain uses TRBV6-5 and TRBJ2-7; D call uncertain. Trimming took off 9 bases at V and 5 bases at J, with 11 bases between the two ends. The CDR3 is made up of 11 amino acids. The germline CDR1 and CDR2 sequences are MNHEY and SVGAGI. This CDR3 reads CASCPANEQYF. CDR3 nucleotides: TGTGCCAGTTGTCCAGCTAACGAGCAGTACTTC.

CDR3 sequence reads: CSVDGGTTYEQYF. The CDR3 DNA sequence: TGCAGCGTTGACGGCGGAACAACCTACGAGCAGTACTTC. V and J are TRBV29-1 and TRBJ2-7; D unclear. V was trimmed by 3 bases and J by 2 bases, leaving 11 bases between them. CDR3 length equals 13 residues. CDR1 and CDR2 (germline): SQVTM, ANQGSEA.

This chain joins TRBV29-1 and TRBJ2-2; the D gene could be TRBD1 or TRBD2 (6 bases each). V gave up 3 bases and J gave up 6 bases, with 11 bases separating them. Germline assignment: CDR1 SQVTM and CDR2 ANQGSEA. The CDR3 is 13 residues long. CDR3 sequence (DNA): TGCAGCGTTGAGGGGGGCAGGGCCGGGGAGCTGTTTTTT. Protein sequence: CSVEGGRAGELFF.

This clonotype was observed at least ten times. The rearrangement links TRBV6-1 to TRBJ1-4; the D gene is possibly TRBD1 (6 bases). V dropped 5 bases and J dropped 8 bases, with 18 bases sitting between them. The CDR3 spans 15 residues. Germline lookup yields CDR1 MNHNS and CDR2 SASEGT. CDR3 region: CASSFTGTKEEKLFF. CDR3 bases: TGTGCCAGCAGTTTCACCGGGACAAAGGAGGAAAAACTGTTTTTT.

CDR3 in DNA: TGTGCCAGCAGCTCGGGACAGGAGGTCGCCTTTTGGTATTGCTACACCTTC. It codes for CASSSGQEVAFWYCYTF. This chain links TRBV7-3 with TRBJ1-2, with 8 bases lining up with TRBD1. Germline CDR1 reads SGHTA; CDR2 reads FQGTGA. The CDR3 runs 17 residues. V dropped 4 bases and J dropped 9; count of bases not matched to a gene: 19.